A selection of T cell receptor beta chains follows, all from one sample in a study of sequential checkpoint blockade in melanoma. TCRdb's table, derived via immunoSEQ multiplex PCR, lists solely in-frame clones and lacks some. The sample consists of approximately 23,000 clones, roughly 80% of them appearing once. Sequenced here: CD8+ T cells sorted from blood (inferred from file names), sampled from a patient given nivolumab and ipilimumab in sequence. The receptors originated from a human donor with melanoma. CDR3s include the opening cysteine and the closing phenylalanine or tryptophan. Not every row has a clone size; where given, it reads once, few, many or a size class.

NA,TRBV27,CASSHGTGGAWTGELFF
few,TRBV27,CASGAETQYF
once,TRBV13,CASSLEQGLSYEQYF
NA,TRBV5-4,CASSLAVAHAYEQYF
NA,TRBV6-1,CASSESGTGSYEQYF
NA,TRBV5-4,CASSLNLAPGELFF
NA,TRBV27,CASRVVGGRNEQYF
NA,TRBV19,CASSGQVVNEQYF
few,TRBV6-9,CASSTGQTYSYEQYF
few,TRBV9,CASSVAGGVYEQYF
NA,TRBV9,CASSVDSGEEAFF
few,TRBV30,CAWSQGIPFF
NA,TRBV15,CATSNPDRAGNTIYF
few,TRBV10-3,CAISRDSEGSNQPQHF
few,TRBV27,CASSFLTGGASGELFF
NA,TRBV27,CASRIGGGNQPQHF
NA,TRBV28,CASSLQSYNEQFF
NA,TRBV19,CASSTPLGQGAPYEQYF
NA,TRBV4-1,CASSQFVTSGDNANTGELFF
few,TRBV4-3,CASSQDFRGRDEQYF
NA,TRBV4-2,CASSQDHRGSVYEQYF
NA,TRBV18,CASSSSGTGRPGLAETYEQYF
NA,TRBV7-2,CASSPWELAGNEQFF